A single sample gave rise to the 5 T cell receptor beta chains below, sequenced in a study of OX40 agonist ivuxolimab in advanced cancers. The protocol was immunoSEQ multiplex PCR, while the TCRdb copy is restricted to in-frame clones and leaves out a portion. The table lists 85,000 to 90,000 clones, more than 70% of them singletons. The specimen was CD4+ or CD8+ T cells sorted from blood, collected in a trial of the OX40 agonist ivuxolimab. These receptors were taken from an adult with an advanced solid tumor such as melanoma, head and neck, liver or kidney cancer.

V gene TRBV19 combines with J gene TRBJ1-1; perhaps TRBD1 as D (5 bases). The CDR3 loop spans 15 amino acids. CDR1 and CDR2 from the germline V gene are LNHDA and SQIVND (reference sequence). Deletions cut 2 bases from V and 3 bases from J, with 13 bases between. In nucleotides, the CDR3 is TGTGCCAGTAGTATAAGGTTAGGGGTTTACACTGAAGCTTTCTTT. Protein: CASSIRLGVYTEAFF.

This chain links TRBV6-5 with TRBJ1-2; 7 bases are a match to TRBD1. V lost 2 bases to trimming and J lost 5 bases; unmatched junction nucleotides: 11. Germline CDR1 and CDR2: MNHEY and SVGAGI. This CDR3 contains 16 residues. Here the CDR3 DNA reads TGTGCCAGCAGTTACATAATGACGGGGACAGCTTATGGCTACACCTTC. This translates into CASSYIMTGTAYGYTF.

The chain recombines TRBV7-2 with TRBJ2-3; unclear D gene. In germline, CDR1 is SGHTA, CDR2 FQGNSA. The CDR3 is made up of 14 amino acids. Between the trimmed V and J ends, which lost 6 bases and 1 base, there was a span of 11 bases. DNA for the CDR3: TGTGCCAGCAGTATAGTTTATCGCACAGATACGCAGTATTTT. Translating gives CASSIVYRTDTQYF. The whole variable domain, filled in from reference TRBV7-2 and TRBJ2-3, reads GAGVSQSPSNKVTEKGKDVELRCDPISGHTALYWYRQSLGQGLEFLIYFQGNSAPDKSGLPSDRFSAERTGGSVSTLTIQRTQQEDSAVYLCASSIVYRTDTQYFGPGTRLTVL.

The CDR3 nucleotides read TGTGCCAGCAGTGTCCGACGGGGGGGGACGGGCACTGAAGCTTTCTTT. Encoded protein: CASSVRRGGTGTEAFF. The rearrangement uses TRBV6-1 and TRBJ1-1; the D gene is possibly TRBD1 (5 bases). In germline, CDR1 is MNHNS, CDR2 SASEGT. Trimming removed 4 bases at V and 4 bases at J, with 19 bases between. This CDR3 has 16 residues.

This sequence joins TRBV7-3 and TRBJ2-6; D is unclear. V gave up 1 base and J gave up 0 bases, with 7 bases separating them. Germline V gives CDR1 SGHTA, CDR2 FQGTGA. The CDR3 loop spans 16 amino acids. CDR3 bases: TGTGCCAGCAGCTTAAAACCTAGCTCTGGGGCCAACGTCCTGACTTTC. This translates into CASSLKPSSGANVLTF.